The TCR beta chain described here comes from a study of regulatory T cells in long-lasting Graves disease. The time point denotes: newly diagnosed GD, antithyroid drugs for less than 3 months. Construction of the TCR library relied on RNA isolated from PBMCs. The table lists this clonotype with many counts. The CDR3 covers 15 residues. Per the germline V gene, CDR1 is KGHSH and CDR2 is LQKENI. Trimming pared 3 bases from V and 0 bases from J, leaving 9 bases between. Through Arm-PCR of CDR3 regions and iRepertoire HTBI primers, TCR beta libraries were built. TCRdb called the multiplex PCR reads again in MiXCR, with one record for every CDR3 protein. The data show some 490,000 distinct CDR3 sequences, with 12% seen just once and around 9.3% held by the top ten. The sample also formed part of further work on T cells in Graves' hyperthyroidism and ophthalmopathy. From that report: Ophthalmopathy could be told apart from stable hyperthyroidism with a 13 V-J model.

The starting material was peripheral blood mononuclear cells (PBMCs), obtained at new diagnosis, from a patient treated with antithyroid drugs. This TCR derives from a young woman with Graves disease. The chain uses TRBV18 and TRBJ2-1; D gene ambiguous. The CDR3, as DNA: TGTGCCAGCTCACCCCTCAAGAGCTCCTACAATGAGCAGTTCTTC. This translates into CASSPLKSSYNEQFF.